This paragraph covers one T cell receptor beta chain sequence. V lost 0 bases and J lost 13, with 20 bases in between. Germline CDR1 reads SGHNT; CDR2 reads YYREEE (reference sequence). CDR3 length: 16 residues. Reverse transcription of about 0.45 to 1 ug RNA used random hexamers. A multiplex approach, immunoSEQ multiplex PCR, amplified TCR beta CDR3 across 54 Vbeta and 13 Jbeta. TCRdb independently ran MiXCR on the immunoSEQ multiplex PCR reads; one entry per CDR3 protein. Here the sample spans about 200,000 distinct CDR3 sequences, around 90% being singletons. The data originate from a study of CD8 T cells in Susac syndrome. The T cells that were sequenced for TCR beta were CD8+ and CD4+ cells from blood. The multiple sclerosis controls were treatment-naive patients with relapsing-remitting disease that was stable or active.

V gene TRBV5-4 combines with J gene TRBJ1-6, with a weak D call TRBD1 (5 bases). Input material: CD8+ T cells from PBMCs. The sequence derives from a human donor with multiple sclerosis. In DNA form, the CDR3 reads TGTGCCAGCAGCTTGGGCAGCGCCGGTCCAAAGGGGCCCCTCCACTTT. Protein: CASSLGSAGPKGPLHF.